The 5 T cell receptor beta chains below all came from one sample that was sequenced in a study of T cell changes during pregnancy in multiple sclerosis (dated by TCRdb to about 2019). The receptor library was made with the immunoSEQ multiplex PCR assay. This immuneACCESS table, as held by TCRdb, lists in-frame sequences with V and J called but not all clones. Of the missing ones, under half trace to an unresolved V gene in checked studies; the others have no known cause. Here the sample has tens of thousands of clones; just under 95% occur a single time. The ten largest clones take up approximately 0.99% of the sample. Sample: peripheral blood, taken in the first trimester of pregnancy. The receptor set was obtained from a female donor with multiple sclerosis, enrolled in a pregnancy study.

The J gene is TRBJ1-1, the V gene TRBV6-1, with 7 bases that match TRBD1. With V trimmed by 8 bases and J by 0 bases, 3 bases remained unmatched. The CDR3 consists of 13 residues. Germline V gene sequence: CDR1 MNHNS, CDR2 SASEGT. The CDR3: CASRQGVNTEAFF. The DNA for the CDR3 is TGTGCCAGCCGACAGGGTGTGAACACTGAAGCTTTCTTT.

The rearrangement links TRBV27 to TRBJ1-3, with TRBD1 matching 8 bases. Unmatched junction bases numbered 11, after V lost 1 base and J lost 0 bases. This CDR3 is 19 amino acids long. The germline V gene has CDR1 MNHEY and CDR2 SMNVEV (reference sequence). The DNA for the CDR3 is TGTGCCAGCAGTTTATTAAGGGACAGGCGGGGGTTCTCTGGAAACACCATATATTTT. It translates to CASSLLRDRRGFSGNTIYF.

The J gene is TRBJ1-1, the V gene TRBV29-1; D possibly corresponds to TRBD1 (5 bases). Germline V gene data show CDR1 as SQVTM and CDR2 as ANQGSEA. The ends were cut back, 5 bases at V and 4 bases at J, with 8 bases in the middle. CDR3 size: 11 residues. The CDR3 spells CSVRGGTEAFF. The CDR3 region has the DNA TGCAGCGTTCGGGGGGGCACTGAAGCTTTCTTT.

This clone appeared a single time. The CDR3 nucleotides read TGCAGCGTGGCAATTGGACAGGGGAACAATCAGCCCCAGCATTTT. It codes for CSVAIGQGNNQPQHF. The chain links TRBV29-1 to TRBJ1-5, with 9 bases fitting TRBD1. Germline CDR1 reads SQVTM; CDR2 reads ANQGSEA. The length of the CDR3 is 15 residues. The junction had 9 bases not matched to a gene; V was cut back by 6 bases and J by 3 bases.

The CDR3 loop reads CAAAPRDNEQFF. The CDR3 DNA follows: TGTGCCGCCGCACCGAGGGACAATGAGCAGTTCTTC. The chain joins TRBV10-3 to TRBJ2-1, with D tentatively TRBD2 (5 bases). V was trimmed by 11 bases and J by 5 bases, leaving 13 bases between them. The length of the CDR3 is 12 residues. Germline V lookup: CDR1 ENHRY, CDR2 SYGVKD.